Below, 21 T cell receptor beta chains from the same sample are listed, as sequenced in a study of shared clonotypes between healthy human individuals. Profiling relied on immunoSEQ multiplex PCR, and the TCRdb table lists in-frame clones only, not all of them. The data contain 1,400,000 or so clones, 98% of them singletons. The sample comprised naive CD4+ T cells sorted from blood. The subset: CD45RA+ positively selected. Receptors originate from a man between 25 and 39 years old in good health.

The chain combines TRBV11-2 with TRBJ2-2; D may correspond to TRBD1 or TRBD2 (5 bases each). Germline-derived CDR1 and CDR2 are SGHAT and FQNNGV. V lost 1 base and J 7 bases, leaving 7 bases between the germline ends. The CDR3 covers 13 residues. The CDR3 loop reads CASSLGDGGELFF. The CDR3 DNA is TGTGCCAGCAGCTTAGGGGACGGCGGGGAGCTGTTTTTT.

This clone was detected once. The same CDR3 also results from other DNA sequences found in this sample. The chain combines TRBV18 with TRBJ2-1; D is ambiguous. The length of the CDR3 is 11 residues. V was clipped by 6 bases and J by 6 bases, with 6 bases between them. Germline CDR1 and CDR2: KGHSH and LQKENI. Here the CDR3 DNA reads TGTGCCAGCTCCCCCGCCAATGAGCAGTTCTTC. Translation: CASSPANEQFF.

The chain couples TRBV28 to TRBJ1-4; D is undetermined. Germline V CDR1 and CDR2: MDHEN, SYDVKM. The V end was cut by 5 bases, the J end by 8 bases, with 18 bases between. The CDR3 runs to 15 residues. The CDR3 nucleotides are TGTGCCAGCAGTAGGAGCTCGCGGACCGGGGAAAAACTGTTTTTT. Encoded protein: CASSRSSRTGEKLFF.

The V call is TRBV5-1, the J call TRBJ2-1, with a weak D call TRBD2 (5 bases). Looked up from germline, CDR1 is SGHRS and CDR2 is YFSETQ. V lost 4 bases and J lost 0, with 14 bases in between. This CDR3 has 16 amino acids. The CDR3 nucleotides read TGCGCCAGCAGCCCCTCCCTGGGGAGCTCCTACAATGAGCAGTTCTTC. Protein sequence: CASSPSLGSSYNEQFF.

The J gene is TRBJ2-3, the V gene TRBV7-2, with D perhaps TRBD2 (5 bases). Trimming took 1 base from V and 2 from J, leaving 10 bases between them. The CDR3 is made up of 15 amino acids. Germline assignment: CDR1 SGHTA and CDR2 FQGNSA. The CDR3 reads CASSLVPGITDTQYF. Written as DNA, the CDR3 is TGTGCCAGCAGCTTAGTCCCGGGGATCACAGATACGCAGTATTTT.

J is TRBJ1-1 and V is TRBV7-9; D not certain. Trimming pared 3 bases from V and 1 base from J, leaving 6 bases between. Looked up from germline, CDR1 is SEHNR and CDR2 is FQNEAQ (reference sequence). This CDR3 comprises 13 residues. The CDR3 region is CASSFSPNTEAFF. CDR3 coding DNA: TGTGCCAGCAGCTTTAGCCCGAACACTGAAGCTTTCTTT.

V is TRBV27 and J is TRBJ2-5; the D gene is possibly TRBD1 (6 bases). This CDR3 spans 14 amino acids. Germline V gene sequence: CDR1 MNHEY, CDR2 SMNVEV (reference sequence). Trimming removed 2 bases from V and 2 bases from J, with 9 bases in between. The CDR3 reads CASSLRTAQETQYF. CDR3 coding DNA: TGTGCCAGCAGTTTACGGACAGCTCAAGAGACCCAGTACTTC.

The genes are TRBV19 and TRBJ2-7; 7 bases align to TRBD1. V was pared by 4 bases and J by 0 bases, with 18 bases of the junction left unmatched. There are 19 residues in the CDR3. CDR1 and CDR2 from the germline V gene are LNHDA and SQIVND (reference sequence). CDR3 nucleotide sequence: TGTGCCAGTAGTAGAAACGCACAGGGGCGTCCTATCAGCTCCTACGAGCAGTACTTC. This translates into CASSRNAQGRPISSYEQYF.

The V gene is TRBV28, the J gene TRBJ2-2; D not certain. V lost 5 bases to trimming and J lost 4 bases, with 8 bases between them. This CDR3 has 13 amino acids. Germline V gene sequence: CDR1 MDHEN, CDR2 SYDVKM. The CDR3 DNA sequence: TGTGCCAGCAGTCTCCCTAGCACCGGGGAGCTGTTTTTT. This codes for CASSLPSTGELFF.

The chain employs TRBV6-6 and TRBJ2-7; D is ambiguous. Looked up from germline, CDR1 is MNHNY and CDR2 is SVGAGI (reference sequence). This CDR3 is built from 15 residues. Trimming took 5 bases from V and 2 from J, leaving 16 bases between them. This chain's CDR3 is CASSTSDLLTYEQYF. The DNA of the CDR3 is TGTGCCAGCAGTACCTCGGATTTACTAACCTACGAGCAGTACTTC.

The V gene is TRBV29-1, the J gene TRBJ2-3; no firm D call. CDR1 and CDR2 (germline): SQVTM, ANQGSEA. Trimming removed 6 bases at V and 2 bases at J, with 15 bases between. The CDR3 is 14 amino acids. The CDR3 protein is CSVQALHFTDTQYF. The CDR3 DNA reads TGCAGCGTGCAAGCGCTTCACTTCACAGATACGCAGTATTTT.

This chain joins TRBV18 and TRBJ1-5; D not resolved. Germline V gene lookup returns CDR1 KGHSH and CDR2 LQKENI. Trimming took off 3 bases at V and 6 bases at J, with 21 bases between the two ends. This CDR3 contains 17 residues. Here the CDR3 DNA reads TGTGCCAGCTCACCTTTATCTTCGAGATCGAAGGGTCAGCCCCAGCATTTT. Amino acids: CASSPLSSRSKGQPQHF.

The V and J genes are TRBV7-9 and TRBJ1-3; D unclear. Germline V CDR1 and CDR2: SEHNR, FQNEAQ (reference sequence). V was clipped by 4 bases and J by 4 bases, with 8 bases between them. This CDR3 has 13 amino acids. The CDR3 protein is CASSWIVGNTIYF. CDR3 sequence (DNA): TGTGCCAGCAGCTGGATTGTGGGAAACACCATATATTTT.

The chain joins TRBV6-1 to TRBJ2-1; 12 bases match TRBD2. The V segment lost 4 bases and the J segment 12 bases; nucleotides outside the gene matches: 7. The CDR3 spans 14 residues. CDR1 and CDR2 (germline): MNHNS, SASEGT. The CDR3 sequence is CASSALTSGGMQFF. The CDR3 coding sequence is TGTGCCAGCAGTGCTCTGACTAGCGGGGGTATGCAGTTCTTC.

The CDR3 DNA follows: TGTGCCAGCGGGTCGCTAGCGGGTCCCACAGATACGCAGTATTTT. It is translated as CASGSLAGPTDTQYF. The V and J genes are TRBV27 and TRBJ2-3, with 8 nucleotides matching TRBD2. Germline lookup yields CDR1 MNHEY and CDR2 SMNVEV (reference sequence). Germline trimming cut 8 bases from V and 2 bases from J; bases unmatched to any gene: 9. The CDR3 runs to 15 residues.

The J gene is TRBJ2-7, the V gene TRBV9; 9 nucleotides match TRBD1. V was pared by 3 bases and J by 6 bases, with 4 bases of the junction left unmatched. The CDR3 runs to 13 residues. CDR1 is SGDLS and CDR2 is YYNGEE in the germline V gene. This CDR3 is CASSGQDRGEQYF. DNA for the CDR3: TGTGCCAGCAGCGGCCAGGACAGGGGCGAGCAGTACTTC.

This chain joins TRBV7-7 and TRBJ2-7; 10 bases are a match to TRBD1. The CDR3 runs to 17 residues. With 5 bases clipped from V and 5 bases from J, the junction kept 15 bases outside the gene matches. Germline lookup yields CDR1 SSHAT and CDR2 FNYEAQ (reference sequence). The CDR3: CASSPRDRGPPFHEQYF. The CDR3 DNA reads TGTGCCAGCAGCCCCCGGGACAGGGGACCTCCTTTCCACGAGCAGTACTTC.

J is TRBJ2-3 and V is TRBV30, with a possible D match to TRBD2 (5 bases). V was clipped by 0 bases and J by 6 bases, with 10 bases between them. The CDR3 has 13 residues. Germline V gene sequence: CDR1 GTSNPN, CDR2 SVGIG (reference sequence). The chain's CDR3 is CAWSVKRADTQYF. In DNA form, the CDR3 reads TGTGCCTGGAGTGTAAAGAGGGCGGATACGCAGTATTTT. Full variable domain (outside the CDR3, taken from reference TRBV30 and TRBJ2-3): SQTIHQWPATLVQPVGSPLSLECTVEGTSNPNLYWYRQAAGRGLQLLFYSVGIGQISSEVPQNLSASRPQDRQFILSSKKLLLSDSGFYLCAWSVKRADTQYFGPGTRLTVL.

The chain employs TRBV7-2 and TRBJ2-1; 13 bases map to TRBD2. The CDR3 is 19 amino acids. V gave up 3 bases and J gave up 0 bases; unmatched junction bases: 8. CDR1 is SGHTA and CDR2 is FQGNSA in the germline V gene. CDR3 bases: TGTGCCAGCAGCTTGGGACTAGCGGGGCCCCCCCTCTCCTACAATGAGCAGTTCTTC. Translation gives CASSLGLAGPPLSYNEQFF.

The CDR3, as DNA: TGTGCCAGCTCCCTCGACAGGGGGCTTCTTCCCCAGCATTTT. Its protein product is CASSLDRGLLPQHF. This chain links TRBV18 with TRBJ1-5, with TRBD1 matching over 10 bases. V lost 6 bases and J lost 10; bases outside the gene matches: 9. The CDR3 covers 14 residues. CDR1 is KGHSH and CDR2 is LQKENI in the germline V gene.

The rearrangement joins TRBV6-6 to TRBJ2-4, with 7 nucleotides matching TRBD2. Germline-derived CDR1 and CDR2 are MNHNY and SVGAGI (reference sequence). The V gene end was trimmed by 7 bases and the J gene end by 2 bases; junction bases not matched to a gene: 8. This CDR3 region has 15 residues. The CDR3 nucleotides read TGTGCCAGCATAAGCCTGGGAGGGCCCAAAAACATTCAGTACTTC. It is translated as CASISLGGPKNIQYF.